The entry below gives a single TCR beta chain sequence along with its context. From germline, CDR1 is MNHEY and CDR2 SVGAGI. V lost 0 bases and J lost 6, with 11 bases in between. The CDR3 loop spans 14 amino acids. The data derive from a study of technical replicates of blood from a few donors. The data were produced by immunoSEQ multiplex PCR, yet TCRdb's version contains in-frame clones alone and is incomplete. The sample records roughly 80,000 clones, around 90% being singletons. The specimen was T cells isolated from PBMCs. The genes are TRBV6-5 and TRBJ1-2; weak D call: TRBD1 (6 bases). The TCR sequence derives from a human donor in good health. CDR3 nucleotide sequence: TGTGCCAGCAGTTACTCGCAGGGGCAAGATGGCTACACCTTC. Translating it yields CASSYSQGQDGYTF.